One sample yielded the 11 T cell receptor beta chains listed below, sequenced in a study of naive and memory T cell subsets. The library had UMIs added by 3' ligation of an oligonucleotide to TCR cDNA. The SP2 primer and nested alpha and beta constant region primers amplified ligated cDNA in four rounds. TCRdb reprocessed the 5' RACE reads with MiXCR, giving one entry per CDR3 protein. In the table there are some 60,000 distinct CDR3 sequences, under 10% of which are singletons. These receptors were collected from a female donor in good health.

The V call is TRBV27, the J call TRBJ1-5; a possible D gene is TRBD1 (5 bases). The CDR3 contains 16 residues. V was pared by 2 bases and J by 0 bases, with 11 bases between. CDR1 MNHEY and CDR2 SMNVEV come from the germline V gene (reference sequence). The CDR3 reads CASSLQGPYSNQPQHF. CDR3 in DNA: TGTGCCAGCAGTTTACAGGGCCCCTATAGCAATCAGCCCCAGCATTTT.

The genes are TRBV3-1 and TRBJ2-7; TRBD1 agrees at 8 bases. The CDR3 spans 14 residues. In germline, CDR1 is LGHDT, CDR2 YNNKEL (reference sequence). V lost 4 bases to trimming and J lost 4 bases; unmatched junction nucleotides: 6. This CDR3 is CASSLYGQGYEQYF. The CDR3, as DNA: TGTGCCAGCAGCCTTTATGGACAGGGATACGAGCAGTACTTC.

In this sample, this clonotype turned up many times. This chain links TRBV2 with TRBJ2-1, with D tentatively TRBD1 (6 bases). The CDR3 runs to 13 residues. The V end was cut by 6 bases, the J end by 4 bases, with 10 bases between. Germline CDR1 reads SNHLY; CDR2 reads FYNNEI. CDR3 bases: TGTGCCAGCAGGGGGGCGGAGTACAATGAGCAGTTCTTC. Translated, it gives CASRGAEYNEQFF.

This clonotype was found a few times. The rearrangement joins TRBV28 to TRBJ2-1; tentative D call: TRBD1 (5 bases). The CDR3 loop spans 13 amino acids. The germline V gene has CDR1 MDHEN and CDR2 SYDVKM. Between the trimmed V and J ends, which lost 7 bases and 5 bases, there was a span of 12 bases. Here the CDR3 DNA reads TGTGCCAGCACCTTGCCAGGGAACAATGAGCAGTTCTTC. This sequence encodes CASTLPGNNEQFF.

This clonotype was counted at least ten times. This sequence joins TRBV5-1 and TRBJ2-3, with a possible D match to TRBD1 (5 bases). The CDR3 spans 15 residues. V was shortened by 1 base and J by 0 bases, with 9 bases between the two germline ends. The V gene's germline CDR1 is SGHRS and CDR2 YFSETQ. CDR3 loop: CASSLFQGSTDTQYF. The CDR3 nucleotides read TGCGCCAGCAGCTTGTTCCAGGGTAGCACAGATACGCAGTATTTT.

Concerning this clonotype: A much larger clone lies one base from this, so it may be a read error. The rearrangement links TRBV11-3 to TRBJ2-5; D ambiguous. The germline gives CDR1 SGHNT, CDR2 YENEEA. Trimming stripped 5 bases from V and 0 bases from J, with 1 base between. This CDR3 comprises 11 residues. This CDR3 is CASSNQETQYF. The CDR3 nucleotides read TGTGCCAGCAGCAACCAAGAGACCCAGTACTTC.

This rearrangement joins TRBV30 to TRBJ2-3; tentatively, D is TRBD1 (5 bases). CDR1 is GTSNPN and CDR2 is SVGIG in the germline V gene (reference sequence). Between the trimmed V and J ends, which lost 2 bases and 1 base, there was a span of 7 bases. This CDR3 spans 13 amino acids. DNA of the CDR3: TGTGCCTGGAGTTGGGGCCGCACAGATACGCAGTATTTT. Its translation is CAWSWGRTDTQYF.

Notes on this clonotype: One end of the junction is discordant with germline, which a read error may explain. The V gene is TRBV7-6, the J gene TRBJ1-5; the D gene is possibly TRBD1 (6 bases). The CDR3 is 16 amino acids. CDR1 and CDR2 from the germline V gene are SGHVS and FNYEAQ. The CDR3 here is CASSSGGRWGNQPQHF. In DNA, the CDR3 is TGTGCCAGTAGCTCTGGGGGGCGATGGGGCAATCAGCCCCAGCATTTT.

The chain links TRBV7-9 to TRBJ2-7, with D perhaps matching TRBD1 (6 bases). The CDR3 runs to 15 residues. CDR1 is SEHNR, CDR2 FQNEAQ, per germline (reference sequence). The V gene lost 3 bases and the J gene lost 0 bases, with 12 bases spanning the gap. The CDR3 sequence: CASSLTGFDSYEQYF. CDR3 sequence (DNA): TGTGCCAGCAGCTTGACAGGATTTGACTCCTACGAGCAGTACTTC.

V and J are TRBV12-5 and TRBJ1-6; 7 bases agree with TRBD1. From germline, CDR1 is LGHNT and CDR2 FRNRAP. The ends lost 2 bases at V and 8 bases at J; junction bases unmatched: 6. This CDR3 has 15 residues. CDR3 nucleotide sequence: TGTGCTAGTGGTTTGCCTCGGGACAGTCATTCACCCCTCCACTTT. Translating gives CASGLPRDSHSPLHF. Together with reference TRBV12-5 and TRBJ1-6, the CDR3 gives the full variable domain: DARVTQTPRHKVTEMGQEVTMRCQPILGHNTVFWYRQTMMQGLELLAYFRNRAPLDDSGMPKDRFSAEMPDATLATLKIQPSEPRDSAVYFCASGLPRDSHSPLHFGNGTRLTVT.

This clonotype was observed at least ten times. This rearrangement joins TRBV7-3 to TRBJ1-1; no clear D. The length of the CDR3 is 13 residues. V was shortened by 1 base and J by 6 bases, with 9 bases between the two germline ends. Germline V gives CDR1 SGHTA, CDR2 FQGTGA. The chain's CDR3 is CASSLNGLSEAFF. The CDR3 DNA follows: TGTGCCAGCAGCTTAAACGGGCTATCTGAAGCTTTCTTT.